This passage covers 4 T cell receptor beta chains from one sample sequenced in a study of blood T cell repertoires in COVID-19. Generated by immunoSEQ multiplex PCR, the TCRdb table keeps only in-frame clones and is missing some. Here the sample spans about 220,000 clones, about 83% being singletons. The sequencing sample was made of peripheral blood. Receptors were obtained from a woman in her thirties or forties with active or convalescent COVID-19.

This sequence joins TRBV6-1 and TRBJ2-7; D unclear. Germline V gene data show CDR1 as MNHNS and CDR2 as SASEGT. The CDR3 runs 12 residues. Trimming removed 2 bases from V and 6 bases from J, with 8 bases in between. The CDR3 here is CASSEYEREQYF. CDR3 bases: TGTGCCAGCAGTGAATATGAGCGCGAGCAGTACTTC.

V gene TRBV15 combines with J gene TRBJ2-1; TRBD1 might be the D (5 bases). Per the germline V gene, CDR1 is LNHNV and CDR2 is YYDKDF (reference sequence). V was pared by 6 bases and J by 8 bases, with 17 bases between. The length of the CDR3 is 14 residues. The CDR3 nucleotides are TGTGCCACCAGTCCGCCAACTCGCAGGGATGAGCAGTTCTTC. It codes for CATSPPTRRDEQFF.

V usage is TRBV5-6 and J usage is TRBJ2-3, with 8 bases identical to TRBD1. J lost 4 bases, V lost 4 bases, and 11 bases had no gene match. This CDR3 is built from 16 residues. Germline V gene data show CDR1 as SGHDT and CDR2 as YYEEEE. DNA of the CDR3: TGTGCCAGCAGCGAACGGACAGGGTGGAGGGCAGATACGCAGTATTTT. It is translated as CASSERTGWRADTQYF.

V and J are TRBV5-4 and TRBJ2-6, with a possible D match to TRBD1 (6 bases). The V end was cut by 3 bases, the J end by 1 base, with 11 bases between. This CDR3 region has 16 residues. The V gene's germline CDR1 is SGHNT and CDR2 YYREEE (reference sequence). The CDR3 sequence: CASSSRTASGANVLTF. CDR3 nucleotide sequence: TGTGCCAGCAGCTCAAGGACAGCTTCTGGGGCCAACGTCCTGACTTTC.